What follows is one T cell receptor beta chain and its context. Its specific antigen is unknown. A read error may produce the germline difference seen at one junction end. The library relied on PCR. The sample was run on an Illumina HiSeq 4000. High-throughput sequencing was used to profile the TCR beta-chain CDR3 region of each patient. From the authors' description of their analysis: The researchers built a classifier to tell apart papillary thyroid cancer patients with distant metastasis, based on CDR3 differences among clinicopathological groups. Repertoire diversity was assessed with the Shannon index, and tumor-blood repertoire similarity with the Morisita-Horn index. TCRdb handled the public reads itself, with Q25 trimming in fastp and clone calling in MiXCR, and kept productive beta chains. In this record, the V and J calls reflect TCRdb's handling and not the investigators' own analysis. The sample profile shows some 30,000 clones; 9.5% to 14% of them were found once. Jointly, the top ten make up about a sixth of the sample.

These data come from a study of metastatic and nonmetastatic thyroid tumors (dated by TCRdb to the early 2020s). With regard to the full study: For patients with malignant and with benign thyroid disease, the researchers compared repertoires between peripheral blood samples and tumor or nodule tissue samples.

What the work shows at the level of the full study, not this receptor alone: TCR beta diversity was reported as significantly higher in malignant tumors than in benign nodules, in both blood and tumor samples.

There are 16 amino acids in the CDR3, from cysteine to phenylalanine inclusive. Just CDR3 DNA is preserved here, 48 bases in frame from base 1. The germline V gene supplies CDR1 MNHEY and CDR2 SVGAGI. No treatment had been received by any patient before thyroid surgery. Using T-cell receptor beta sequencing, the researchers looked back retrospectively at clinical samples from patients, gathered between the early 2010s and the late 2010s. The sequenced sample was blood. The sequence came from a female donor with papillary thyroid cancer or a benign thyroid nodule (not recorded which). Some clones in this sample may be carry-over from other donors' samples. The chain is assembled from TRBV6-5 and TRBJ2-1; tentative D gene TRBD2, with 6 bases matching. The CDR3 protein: CASSSGMFVRGNEQFF. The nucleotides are TGTGCGAGCAGTTCGGGCATGTTTGTGCGGGGCAATGAGCAGTTCTTC.